Each of the 23 T cell receptor beta chains below was sequenced from the same sample in a study of T-cell reconstitution after alpha-beta-depleted transplantation in children. Using unique molecular identifiers, the investigators prepared the TCRbeta library. TCRdb used MiXCR to reprocess the PCR reads, holding one entry per CDR3 protein. The data show around 500,000 distinct CDR3 sequences, with around 12% seen just once and less than 6.5% held by the top ten. Specimen: PBMCs from the stem cell graft donor, collected from the stem cell graft. The receptors derive from a human donor who donated a stem cell graft to a child with combined immunodeficiency.

The chain carries TRBV11-1 and TRBJ1-1; D unclear. CDR1 SGHAT and CDR2 FQDESV come from the germline V gene (reference sequence). Trimming stripped 5 bases from V and 1 base from J, with 11 bases between. This CDR3 is 14 amino acids long. The CDR3 protein is CASSPTLPNTEAFF. CDR3 coding DNA: TGTGCCAGCAGCCCGACACTCCCGAACACTGAAGCTTTCTTT.

This clonotype was observed a few times. The genes are TRBV12-3 or TRBV12-4 and TRBJ1-3; weak D call: TRBD1 (5 bases). The CDR3 runs to 17 residues. V lost 1 base and J lost 3, with 16 bases in between. CDR3 residues: CASSLGGSGTYGNTIYF. The CDR3 region has the DNA TGTGCCAGCAGTTTAGGGGGTTCGGGGACGTATGGAAACACCATATATTTT.

This clonotype was seen a handful of times. V usage is TRBV10-3 and J usage is TRBJ2-7, with TRBD2 matching 9 bases. This CDR3 has 15 amino acids. With V trimmed by 2 bases and J by 2 bases, 4 bases remained unmatched. Germline assignment: CDR1 ENHRY and CDR2 SYGVKD. The CDR3 DNA reads TGTGCCATCAGTGAGGTCCTAGCGGGAACCTACGAGCAGTACTTC. Its translation: CAISEVLAGTYEQYF.

The V gene is TRBV5-6, the J gene TRBJ2-1; D is unclear. Germline V gene sequence: CDR1 SGHDT, CDR2 YYEEEE. This CDR3 is built from 12 residues. V dropped 7 bases and J dropped 8 bases, with 13 bases sitting between them. CDR3 coding DNA: TGTGCCAGCTCCCACTACCCCCATGAGCAGTTCTTC. This gives the protein CASSHYPHEQFF.

In this sample, this clonotype turned up many times. The chain recombines TRBV9 with TRBJ2-7; D is possibly TRBD1 (5 bases). Trimming took off 3 bases at V and 4 bases at J, with 8 bases between the two ends. This CDR3 has 12 amino acids. Germline V CDR1 and CDR2: SGDLS, YYNGEE. CDR3 nucleotides: TGTGCCAGCAGCGACCCAGGGTACGAGCAGTACTTC. The encoded protein is CASSDPGYEQYF.

This clonotype came up a few times. This chain uses TRBV5-1 with TRBJ1-3, with D possibly TRBD1 on 5 matching bases. V lost 0 bases to trimming and J lost 2 bases, with 6 bases between them. CDR3 size: 14 residues. Germline V lookup: CDR1 SGHRS, CDR2 YFSETQ. CDR3 loop: CASSLAGTGNTIYF. The CDR3 DNA follows: TGCGCCAGCAGCTTGGCAGGGACTGGAAACACCATATATTTT.

This clonotype was found many times. The rearrangement uses TRBV6-2 or TRBV6-3 and TRBJ2-1; D not resolved. CDR1 is MNHEY, CDR2 SVGEGT, per germline. The CDR3 length is 13 residues. V gave up 5 bases and J gave up 7 bases, with 12 bases separating them. As DNA, the CDR3 is TGTGCCAGCAGTCAGGCAGAGGAGAATGAGCAGTTCTTC. The encoded protein is CASSQAEENEQFF.

This chain connects TRBV6-5 to TRBJ2-3; weak D call: TRBD1 (6 bases). Trimming removed 2 bases from V and 1 base from J, with 13 bases in between. From germline, CDR1 is MNHEY and CDR2 SVGAGI. The CDR3 sequence is 16 residues long. DNA of the CDR3: TGTGCCAGCAGTTACCTACAGGGCCTAGGCACAGATACGCAGTATTTT. Its translation: CASSYLQGLGTDTQYF.

This clonotype has at least ten counts. J is TRBJ2-6 and V is TRBV27; D might be TRBD1 (6 bases). Per germline, CDR1 MNHEY and CDR2 SMNVEV (reference sequence). The CDR3 contains 17 residues. The V gene lost 6 bases and the J gene lost 0 bases, with 15 bases spanning the gap. In nucleotides, the CDR3 is TGTGCCAGCAGCTTAGATAGGGGGAGCTCTGGGGCCAACGTCCTGACTTTC. It codes for CASSLDRGSSGANVLTF.

The genes are TRBV30 and TRBJ2-1; possibly TRBD1 for D (6 bases). This CDR3 region has 11 residues. CDR1 is GTSNPN and CDR2 is SVGIG in the germline V gene (reference sequence). Deletions cut 5 bases from V and 10 bases from J, with 12 bases between. The CDR3 DNA reads TGTGCCTGGGATCAGGGGTGCGAGCAGTTCTTC. Translated: CAWDQGCEQFF.

The CDR3, as DNA: TGTGCCAGCTCCCAGGAGTTAGCCAGAGGGCATGGCTACACCTTC. It codes for CASSQELARGHGYTF. This rearrangement joins TRBV3-1 to TRBJ1-2, with no clear D. The CDR3 length is 15 residues. The V gene lost 8 bases and the J gene lost 6 bases, with 22 bases spanning the gap. Looked up from germline, CDR1 is LGHDT and CDR2 is YNNKEL (reference sequence).

CDR3 DNA sequence: TGCGCCAGCAGCCCTCCAGGTGGGAGGGCCGATGAGCAGTTCTTC. Its protein product is CASSPPGGRADEQFF. The chain carries TRBV5-1 and TRBJ2-1; 7 bases agree with TRBD2. The CDR3 loop spans 15 amino acids. V gave up 4 bases and J gave up 8 bases; unmatched junction bases: 12. Germline CDR1 is SGHRS and CDR2 is YFSETQ. The full variable domain, with the rest looked up from reference TRBV5-1 and TRBJ2-1, is KAGVTQTPRYLIKTRGQQVTLSCSPISGHRSVSWYQQTPGQGLQFLFEYFSETQRNKGNFPGRFSGRQFSNSRSEMNVSTLELGDSALYLCASSPPGGRADEQFFGPGTRLTVL.

This chain joins TRBV12-3 or TRBV12-4 and TRBJ2-1; 9 bases line up with TRBD1. The junction had 7 bases not matched to a gene; V was cut back by 1 base and J by 9 bases. The CDR3 is 15 residues long. CDR3 DNA sequence: TGTGCCAGCAGTTTAGTGTCACAGGGGGCGGCTGAGCAGTTCTTC. Its protein is CASSLVSQGAAEQFF.

This clonotype was detected ten times or more. The chain couples TRBV5-1 to TRBJ2-1; 8 bases align to TRBD1. CDR3 size: 18 residues. The V and J ends lost 2 bases and 0 bases, in that order; junction bases with no gene match: 10. Germline CDR1 reads SGHRS; CDR2 reads YFSETQ. The CDR3 spells CASSFLPGQVSSYNEQFF. CDR3 nucleotides: TGCGCCAGCAGCTTTCTACCGGGACAGGTGAGCTCCTACAATGAGCAGTTCTTC. Using reference TRBV5-1 and TRBJ2-1 for the parts outside the CDR3, the full variable domain is KAGVTQTPRYLIKTRGQQVTLSCSPISGHRSVSWYQQTPGQGLQFLFEYFSETQRNKGNFPGRFSGRQFSNSRSEMNVSTLELGDSALYLCASSFLPGQVSSYNEQFFGPGTRLTVL.

This clonotype was counted at least ten times. V gene TRBV5-1 combines with J gene TRBJ2-1; TRBD1 agrees at 8 bases. CDR3 size: 15 residues. The germline CDR1 and CDR2 sequences are SGHRS and YFSETQ. V lost 3 bases, J lost 0 bases, and 2 bases stayed unmatched. As DNA, the CDR3 is TGCGCCAGCAGCTCCGGACAGGGCTCCTACAATGAGCAGTTCTTC. Translated: CASSSGQGSYNEQFF.

This clonotype was counted many times. This chain joins TRBV15 and TRBJ2-2; TRBD2 matches 9 bases. Germline V lookup: CDR1 LNHNV, CDR2 YYDKDF (reference sequence). The junction had 7 bases not matched to a gene; V was cut back by 5 bases and J by 0 bases. The CDR3 sequence is 17 residues long. In nucleotides, the CDR3 is TGTGCCACCAGCGGCCGATTAGCGGGGGCGAACACCGGGGAGCTGTTTTTT. It is translated as CATSGRLAGANTGELFF.

This clonotype occurred a few times. The rearrangement joins TRBV12-3 or TRBV12-4 to TRBJ2-1; perhaps TRBD2 as D (6 bases). This CDR3 spans 14 amino acids. The V and J ends lost 7 bases and 5 bases respectively, with 15 bases between them. CDR3: CASTNMEGNNEQFF. The DNA for the CDR3 is TGTGCCAGCACTAACATGGAGGGGAACAATGAGCAGTTCTTC.

This clonotype was recorded at least ten times. The chain uses TRBV29-1 and TRBJ1-2; D call uncertain. Trimming left V 4 bases short and J 7 bases short, with 13 bases between. Germline CDR1 reads SQVTM; CDR2 reads ANQGSEA. The CDR3 totals 12 residues. CDR3 sequence: CSVGGEGRGYTF. The CDR3 region has the DNA TGCAGCGTTGGTGGGGAGGGTCGTGGCTACACCTTC.

CDR3 coding DNA: TGTGCCACCAGTGATTCCGACAGGGGGAAAGCCGGGGAGCTGTTTTTT. Its translation is CATSDSDRGKAGELFF. This chain joins TRBV24-1 and TRBJ2-2; TRBD1 aligns across 9 bases. V trimming: 2 bases; J trimming: 6 bases; junction bases outside the gene matches: 6. The CDR3 is 16 residues long. Germline lookup yields CDR1 KGHDR and CDR2 SFDVKD.

The gene calls are TRBV20-1 and TRBJ2-5, with 12 bases matching TRBD2. Germline V CDR1 and CDR2: DFQATT, SNEGSKA (reference sequence). The CDR3 covers 14 residues. CDR3 loop: CSGTSGWYQETQYF. The CDR3 bases are TGCAGCGGGACTAGCGGGTGGTACCAAGAGACCCAGTACTTC.

This clonotype was seen at least ten times. The V gene is TRBV12-3 or TRBV12-4, the J gene TRBJ2-3; 7 positions agree with TRBD2. The junction had 5 bases not matched to a gene; V was cut back by 6 bases and J by 2 bases. The CDR3 runs to 14 residues. The CDR3 DNA follows: TGTGCCAGCAGAAAGAGCGGGGACACAGATACGCAGTATTTT. Its protein product is CASRKSGDTDTQYF.

This clonotype was counted ten times or more. V gene TRBV7-3 combines with J gene TRBJ2-1; 10 nucleotides agree with TRBD2. Germline values: CDR1 SGHTA, CDR2 FQGTGA. The CDR3 contains 15 residues. V was clipped by 5 bases and J by 10 bases; unmatched bases: 11. CDR3 bases: TGTGCCAGCAGCAAGAGCGGGGGGGCCGTTGTAGAGCAGTTCTTC. Amino acids: CASSKSGGAVVEQFF.

The CDR3 bases are TGTGCCAGCAGCGTAGAGGACAGGGGGTCTCTGTACGAGCAGTACTTC. As protein: CASSVEDRGSLYEQYF. J is TRBJ2-7 and V is TRBV7-2; 10 nucleotides line up with TRBD1. Germline CDR1 is SGHTA and CDR2 is FQGNSA. The CDR3 is made up of 16 amino acids. J gave up 4 bases and V 5 bases, and 11 bases lay outside the gene matches.